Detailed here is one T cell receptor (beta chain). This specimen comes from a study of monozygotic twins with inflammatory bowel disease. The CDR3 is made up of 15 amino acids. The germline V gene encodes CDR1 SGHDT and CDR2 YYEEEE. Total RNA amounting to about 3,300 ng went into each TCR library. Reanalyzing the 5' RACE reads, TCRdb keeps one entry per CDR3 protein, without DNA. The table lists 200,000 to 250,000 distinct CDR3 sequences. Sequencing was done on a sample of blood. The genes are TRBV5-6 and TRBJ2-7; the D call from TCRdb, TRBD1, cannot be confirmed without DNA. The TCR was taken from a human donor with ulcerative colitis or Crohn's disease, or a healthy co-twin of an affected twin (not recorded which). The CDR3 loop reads CASSLAQGASYEQYF.